This TCR beta chain was documented in a study of blood T cell repertoires in COVID-19. Across the whole study: Material from acute and convalescent COVID-19 was sourced from the United States, Italy and Spain. T cells, B-cell-depleted T cells, or PBMCs supplied cDNA or gDNA.

The germline CDR1 and CDR2 sequences are MNHEY and SMNVEV (reference sequence). There are 15 residues in the CDR3. With 1 base removed from V and 5 bases from J, the gap between germline ends came to 14 bases. Authors' processing steps: By means of reference gene primer amplification, nucleated cell counts were estimated. Data came from immunoSEQ multiplex PCR; TCRdb stores just in-frame clones and leaves some out. The DNA was the basis for D and trimming; V, J and clone size are from that table. This table holds about 230,000 clones, about nine tenths found once. This study enrolled people aged about 18 to 95 from around 26 US geographic areas.

Sequenced material: PBMCs or T cells enriched from blood (not recorded which). This chain links TRBV27 with TRBJ1-1, with D uncertain. This sequence originates from a man younger than 35 who had recovered from COVID-19. The CDR3 nucleotides read TGTGCCAGCAGTTTATTCACGGCCGGGAAGACTGAAGCTTTCTTT. Its protein product is CASSLFTAGKTEAFF.